This TCR beta chain was sequenced during a study of T cell changes during pregnancy in multiple sclerosis. Profiling relied on immunoSEQ multiplex PCR, and the TCRdb table lists in-frame clones only, not all of them. The sample shows roughly 59,000 clones, 80% to 95% of them seen only once. CDR3 length: 16 amino acids. V lost 6 bases, J lost 8 bases, and 13 bases stayed unmatched. Germline V gives CDR1 MDHEN, CDR2 SYDVKM. The origin of this receptor is a female donor with multiple sclerosis, enrolled in a pregnancy study. The sample consisted of CD4+ T cells from peripheral blood mononuclear cells, taken before pregnancy. The gene calls are TRBV28 and TRBJ1-4; 9 positions match TRBD1. The CDR3 DNA follows: TGTGCCAGCAGCTCGATACAGGGGGCTTTACGGGAAAAACTGTTTTTT. It codes for CASSSIQGALREKLFF.